The 10 T cell receptor beta chains below were found in one sample sequenced in a study of blood T cells in healthy people across ages. The second PCR ran about 6 to 12 cycles with a sample-barcoded 5' primer and J-beta primers. TCRdb reprocessed the 5' RACE reads via MiXCR and lists one record per CDR3 protein. The repertoire includes 800,000 to 1,300,000 distinct CDR3 sequences, approximately 25% of them detected once, and approximately 0.71% sits in the top ten. The data were also submitted as part of a second study, on T cells of mothers and their children.

Material for sequencing was blood. These receptors all stem from a girl between 2 and 10 years old in good health.

The chain uses TRBV5-1 and TRBJ1-3; a possible D gene is TRBD1 (6 bases). Germline assignment: CDR1 SGHRS and CDR2 YFSETQ. Trimming took off 0 bases at V and 2 bases at J, with 12 bases between the two ends. The CDR3 consists of 16 residues. CDR3 sequence: CASSLGGTQPGNTIYF. For the CDR3, the DNA is TGCGCCAGCAGCTTGGGTGGGACACAACCTGGAAACACCATATATTTT.

This rearrangement joins TRBV4-1 to TRBJ2-2, with 11 nucleotides matching TRBD2. Germline V gene lookup returns CDR1 MGHRA and CDR2 YSYEKL. CDR3 length: 15 residues. The trim removed 8 bases at V and 2 bases at J, leaving 4 bases unmatched. Here the CDR3 DNA reads TGCGCCAGCTGCGGGACTAGCGGAAACACCGGGGAGCTGTTTTTT. Its translation: CASCGTSGNTGELFF.

This clonotype was detected a few times. The V and J genes are TRBV24-1 and TRBJ1-1; no clear D. The CDR3 length is 13 residues. Germline CDR1 reads KGHDR; CDR2 reads SFDVKD. The V gene lost 4 bases and the J gene lost 7 bases, with 12 bases spanning the gap. The CDR3 coding sequence is TGTGCCACCAGTGAAGGGCGGACCGATGAAGCTTTCTTT. This encodes CATSEGRTDEAFF.

Only a few counts were recorded for this clonotype. The V gene is TRBV20-1, the J gene TRBJ1-4, with a weak D call TRBD1 (5 bases). V gave up 5 bases and J gave up 2 bases, with 9 bases separating them. Germline CDR1 reads DFQATT; CDR2 reads SNEGSKA (reference sequence). The CDR3 runs 13 residues. For the CDR3, the DNA is TGCAGTGCTGGGGGGGATACTAATGAAAAACTGTTTTTT. This translates into CSAGGDTNEKLFF.

A note on this clonotype: Relative to the germline gene, one junction end is altered; a read error may explain this. The rearrangement links TRBV5-6 to TRBJ2-7; D unclear. In germline, CDR1 is SGHDT, CDR2 YYEEEE. The CDR3 is 13 amino acids. The CDR3 loop is CASSRGPSHEQYF. The CDR3 region has the DNA TGTGCCAGCAGCCGAGGACCCTCCCACGAGCAGTACTTC.

V gene TRBV15 combines with J gene TRBJ1-2; D is unclear. The CDR3 extends over 13 amino acids. V lost 5 bases and J lost 6, with 13 bases in between. Germline V gene sequence: CDR1 LNHNV, CDR2 YYDKDF (reference sequence). CDR3 in DNA: TGTGCCACCAGCCCCATCAGAGCGGATGGCTACACCTTC. Its translation: CATSPIRADGYTF.

This rearrangement joins TRBV16 to TRBJ2-1; no definite D call. With 1 base removed from V and 9 bases from J, the gap between germline ends came to 4 bases. Germline CDR1 and CDR2: KGHSY and FQNENV. The CDR3 covers 11 residues. This CDR3 reads CASSQWGEQFF. Here the CDR3 DNA reads TGTGCCAGCAGCCAATGGGGTGAGCAGTTCTTC.

This clonotype appeared a few times. The rearrangement links TRBV28 to TRBJ2-7; D may correspond to TRBD1 or TRBD2 (5 bases each). V lost 8 bases, J lost 3 bases, and 20 bases lay in between. Looked up from germline, CDR1 is MDHEN and CDR2 is SYDVKM. The CDR3 runs to 15 residues. CDR3 loop: CASSTSLGVLYEQYF. The CDR3 DNA is TGTGCCAGCTCTACAAGCCTGGGGGTGCTCTACGAGCAGTACTTC.

The chain couples TRBV19 to TRBJ2-4; TRBD2 matches 7 bases. The CDR3 sequence is 14 residues long. From germline, CDR1 is LNHDA and CDR2 SQIVND (reference sequence). V lost 8 bases and J lost 3; bases outside the gene matches: 7. The CDR3 reads CASSRGEFKNIQYF. Here the CDR3 DNA reads TGTGCCAGTTCACGGGGGGAGTTCAAAAACATTCAGTACTTC.

This clonotype was detected only a few times. The genes are TRBV4-1 and TRBJ2-5; 7 nucleotides line up with TRBD2. The V and J ends lost 0 bases and 4 bases, in that order; junction bases with no gene match: 11. Germline-derived CDR1 and CDR2 are MGHRA and YSYEKL. The length of the CDR3 is 17 residues. Written as DNA, the CDR3 is TGCGCCAGCAGCCAAGAGGGACGCGGGAGAAGGGGAGAGACCCAGTACTTC. Translated, it gives CASSQEGRGRRGETQYF.